The clone carrying this TCR beta chain was counted only a few times. Antigen specificity is unknown. The sample originates from a study of T-cell memory formation after mild COVID-19. Overall study: In these data, TCR clusters were largely donor specific. Study conclusions and caveats: The study found contracting CD4+ clones mainly in CM and EM and contracting CD8+ clones in EMRA. Confirmation was lacking for SARS-CoV-2 specificity of second-wave clones that peaked on day 37.

Barcoded TCR alpha and TCR beta cDNA libraries with UMIs came from 5'RACE using constant-segment primers. TCRdb independently ran MiXCR on the 5' RACE reads; one entry per CDR3 protein. The sample lists just over 150,000 distinct CDR3 sequences; roughly a third were seen once. CDR3 size: 14 residues. This TCR was sampled from an adult woman who had mild COVID-19 (a few samples of this study predate the infection). Cell type and time point are not known. The chain couples TRBV21-1 to TRBJ1-1; the table's D call, TRBD1, was not checked against the DNA. TRBV21-1 is a known pseudogene. The sample taken for sequencing was PBMCs or a T cell subset sorted from them (not recorded which). DNA for the CDR3: TGTGCCAGCAGCAGCGCCGGGTTGAACACTGAAGCTTTCTTT. Translation gives CASSSAGLNTEAFF.